Below, 30 T cell receptor beta chains from the same sample are listed, as sequenced in a study of breast tumors, draining lymph nodes, adjacent tissues. The lymph nodes were axillary draining lymph nodes from breast cancer patients. TCRdb reprocessed the multiplex PCR reads via MiXCR and lists one record per CDR3 protein. The sample contains roughly 260,000 distinct CDR3 sequences, more than 30% of which appear only once. The material sequenced was axillary lymph node tissue. Source of these receptors: a female donor with breast cancer. Some clones in this sample may be carry-over from other donors' samples.

The rearrangement uses TRBV11-3 and TRBJ2-2; D is tentatively TRBD1 or TRBD2 (6 bases each). Per germline, CDR1 SGHNT and CDR2 YENEEA. The CDR3 loop spans 14 amino acids. Trimming removed 5 bases from V and 7 bases from J, with 14 bases in between. The CDR3 loop is CASSRQGRIGELFF. The CDR3 DNA sequence: TGTGCCAGCAGCCGCCAGGGGAGGATCGGGGAGCTGTTTTTT.

This clonotype was found many times. The chain combines TRBV7-9 with TRBJ2-3, with TRBD1 matching over 8 bases. Trimming at V came to 5 bases and at J to 2 bases, leaving 15 bases not matched to a gene. The CDR3 spans 18 residues. Germline lookup yields CDR1 SEHNR and CDR2 FQNEAQ (reference sequence). In DNA, the CDR3 is TGTGCCAGCAGCCCTACCGCCCCACAGGGGGGACCCACAGATACGCAGTATTTT. Protein product: CASSPTAPQGGPTDTQYF.

This clonotype was observed at least ten times. The chain combines TRBV24-1 with TRBJ2-5, with D maybe TRBD1 (8 bases). Germline loops: CDR1 KGHDR, CDR2 SFDVKD. Trimming took off 4 bases at V and 2 bases at J, with 16 bases between the two ends. The CDR3 covers 16 residues. The CDR3 is CATSEPDRGLQETQYF. DNA of the CDR3: TGTGCCACCAGTGAACCCGACAGGGGACTACAAGAGACCCAGTACTTC.

Remarks on this clonotype: A junction end diverges from the germline sequence, so it may reflect a read error. This rearrangement joins TRBV2 to TRBJ1-2; no firm D call. In germline, CDR1 is SNHLY, CDR2 FYNNEI. This CDR3 is built from 13 residues. Written as DNA, the CDR3 is TGTGCCACCCTAGCGGGAACAGAGGCTGGCTACACCTTT. Its translation is CATLAGTEAGYTF. The whole variable domain, filled in from reference TRBV2 and TRBJ1-2, reads EPEVTQTPSHQVTQMGQEVILRCVPISNHLYFYWYRQILGQKVEFLVSFYNNEISEKSEIFDDQFSVERPDGSNFTLKIRSTKLEDSAMYFCATLAGTEAGYTFGSGTRLTVV.

The chain uses TRBV28 and TRBJ2-5, with D maybe TRBD2 (6 bases). Germline CDR1 and CDR2: MDHEN and SYDVKM. The CDR3 has 13 residues. V lost 7 bases and J lost 4, with 13 bases in between. This CDR3 is CASTGLGGETQYF. In nucleotides, the CDR3 is TGTGCCAGCACGGGGTTGGGGGGAGAGACCCAGTACTTC. Full variable domain (rest looked up from reference TRBV28 and TRBJ2-5): DVKVTQSSRYLVKRTGEKVFLECVQDMDHENMFWYRQDPGLGLRLIYFSYDVKMKEKGDIPEGYSVSREKKERFSLILESASTNQTSMYLCASTGLGGETQYFGPGTRLLVL.

This clonotype has a single count. Its ends do not fully match the called genes, so a read error is possible. The chain has TRBV25-1 and TRBJ2-2, with 9 bases matching TRBD1. The V gene's germline CDR1 is MGHDK and CDR2 SYGVNS. CDR3 length: 15 amino acids. In nucleotides, the CDR3 is TGCGCCAGCAGTGACCGGGACAGGGAAACCGGGGAGCTGTTTTTT. It yields the protein CASSDRDRETGELFF.

This clonotype was counted at least ten times. DNA of the CDR3: TGCAGCGTTGCGGGGCGGGAGGGCCGAAGTTTAAAAGAGCAGTTCTTC. Translated, it gives CSVAGREGRSLKEQFF. The chain employs TRBV29-1 and TRBJ2-1; 9 positions agree with TRBD2. J lost 10 bases, V lost 4 bases, and 17 bases had no gene match. Germline V lookup: CDR1 SQVTM, CDR2 ANQGSEA. This CDR3 contains 16 residues.

This clonotype was observed a few times. This chain links TRBV10-3 with TRBJ2-1; TRBD2 is a possible D gene (6 bases). Germline CDR1 and CDR2: ENHRY and SYGVKD. The V end lost 0 bases, the J end lost 5 bases, and 14 bases lay between the germline ends. The CDR3 is 16 residues long. CDR3 in amino acids: CAISESGGGPHNEQFF. The CDR3 coding sequence is TGTGCCATCAGTGAGTCGGGGGGAGGACCGCACAATGAGCAGTTCTTC.

This clonotype came up many times. CDR3 in amino acids: CASSSGLYSNQPQHF. The CDR3 DNA reads as TGTGCCAGCAGTTCCGGGTTGTATAGCAATCAGCCCCAGCATTTT. The chain has TRBV12-3 or TRBV12-4 and TRBJ1-5; the D is unclear. V lost 4 bases and J 0 bases, leaving 10 bases between the germline ends. The length of the CDR3 is 15 residues.

This clonotype was detected many times. The V call is TRBV7-9, the J call TRBJ2-3, with 8 bases lining up with TRBD2. V was pared by 5 bases and J by 5 bases, with 12 bases of the junction left unmatched. There are 16 residues in the CDR3. Germline V gene lookup returns CDR1 SEHNR and CDR2 FQNEAQ (reference sequence). The CDR3 loop reads CASSPTLAGLGDTQYF. In DNA, the CDR3 is TGTGCCAGCAGCCCAACCTTAGCGGGGTTGGGAGATACGCAGTATTTT.

A remark on this clonotype: A much bigger clone sits one base away, suggesting this may be a read error. CDR3: CASSVESSTGEPFF. In nucleotides, the CDR3 is TGTGCCAGCAGCGTAGAGTCGAGCACCGGGGAGCCGTTTTTT. The chain uses TRBV9 and TRBJ2-2; possible D gene TRBD2, 5 bases. The CDR3 totals 14 residues. CDR1 SGDLS and CDR2 YYNGEE come from the germline V gene.

This clonotype came up many times. The genes are TRBV5-1 and TRBJ2-7, with D maybe TRBD1 (5 bases). The CDR3 is made up of 12 amino acids. Germline lookup yields CDR1 SGHRS and CDR2 YFSETQ. V was shortened by 4 bases and J by 3 bases, with 8 bases between the two germline ends. The CDR3 region is CASSEDNYEQYF. The CDR3, as DNA: TGCGCCAGCAGCGAGGACAACTACGAGCAGTACTTC.

Details on this clonotype: A read error may produce the germline difference seen at one junction end. The CDR3 region is CSAPLAGLLAQFF. Here the CDR3 DNA reads TGTAGTGCTCCTTTAGCGGGTCTCCTAGCGCAGTTCTTC. The chain carries TRBV20-1 and TRBJ2-7; TRBD2 matches at 7 bases. The better agreement between TRBJ2-1 and the DNA end casts doubt on the J call. The CDR3 is 13 residues long. Germline CDR1 and CDR2: DFQATT and SNEGSKA (reference sequence).

The chain carries TRBV20-1 and TRBJ1-1; tentatively, D is TRBD1 (6 bases). The V gene lost 6 bases and the J gene lost 7 bases, with 15 bases spanning the gap. The CDR3 loop spans 12 amino acids. The germline CDR1 and CDR2 sequences are DFQATT and SNEGSKA (reference sequence). Here the CDR3 DNA reads TGCAGTGCGAAAACGACAGGCTTTGAAGCTTTCTTT. Translated, it gives CSAKTTGFEAFF.

Only one count was recorded for this clonotype. This chain uses TRBV12-3 or TRBV12-4 with TRBJ2-1; 10 bases fit TRBD2. V was pared by 8 bases and J by 8 bases, with 9 bases of the junction left unmatched. The CDR3 extends over 14 amino acids. The CDR3 region has the DNA TGTGCCAGCGCCGGGACTAGCGCTTACGATGAGCAGTTCTTC. Translated: CASAGTSAYDEQFF.

This clonotype was picked up many times. The chain joins TRBV5-8 to TRBJ1-3, with D perhaps TRBD1 (5 bases). Germline assignment: CDR1 SGHTS and CDR2 YDEGEE. V lost 0 bases and J 11 bases, leaving 18 bases between the germline ends. This CDR3 comprises 15 residues. CDR3 DNA: TGTGCCAGCAGCTTGGCTGGGGCTGCCACCAATTCCATATATTTT. Translating gives CASSLAGAATNSIYF.

This clonotype was detected many times. J is TRBJ1-3 and V is TRBV19, with unresolved D. The ends were cut back, 7 bases at V and 0 bases at J, with 10 bases in the middle. The length of the CDR3 is 14 residues. Germline V lookup: CDR1 LNHDA, CDR2 SQIVND (reference sequence). The CDR3 DNA reads TGTGCCAGTACGGAGGTATCCTCTGGAAACACCATATATTTT. It translates to CASTEVSSGNTIYF. The full variable domain, with the rest looked up from reference TRBV19 and TRBJ1-3, is DGGITQSPKYLFRKEGQNVTLSCEQNLNHDAMYWYRQDPGQGLRLIYYSQIVNDFQKGDIAEGYSVSREKKESFPLTVTSAQKNPTAFYLCASTEVSSGNTIYFGEGSWLTVV.

Concerning this clonotype itself: A read error may be the cause here, since a much bigger clone is one base away. J is TRBJ1-3 and V is TRBV30; D is undetermined. The germline gives CDR1 GTSNPN, CDR2 SVGIG (reference sequence). This CDR3 contains 12 residues. CDR3 in DNA: TGTGCCTGGAGTTGGTTGGGAAACACCCTATATTTT. Its translation: CAWSWLGNTLYF.

Many counts were recorded for this clonotype. V gene TRBV7-8 combines with J gene TRBJ1-5, with D maybe TRBD1 (5 bases). Deletions cut 5 bases from V and 9 bases from J, with 11 bases between. The CDR3 length is 12 residues. Germline assignment: CDR1 SGHVS and CDR2 FQNEAQ. In DNA, the CDR3 is TGTGCCAGCAGCGCCGGGGGAGGGCCCCAGCATTTT. As protein: CASSAGGGPQHF. Combining the CDR3 with reference TRBV7-8 and TRBJ1-5 gives the whole variable domain GAGVSQSPRYKVAKRGQDVALRCDPISGHVSLFWYQQALGQGPEFLTYFQNEAQLDKSGLPSDRFFAERPEGSVSTLKIQRTQQEDSAVYLCASSAGGGPQHFGDGTRLSIL.

The chain couples TRBV20-1 to TRBJ2-3, with TRBD2 identical over 11 bases. Germline V gives CDR1 DFQATT, CDR2 SNEGSKA (reference sequence). V lost 5 bases, J lost 1 base, and 5 bases stayed unmatched. The CDR3 is 15 amino acids. CDR3 DNA sequence: TGCAGTGCTGGCCGACTAGCGGGACGCACAGATACGCAGTATTTT. This codes for CSAGRLAGRTDTQYF.

The DNA of the CDR3 is TGTGCCATCAGTGGGGCGGAGCAGTTCTTC. Amino acid sequence: CAISGAEQFF. The chain carries TRBV10-3 and TRBJ2-1; D not certain. Trimming shortened V by 4 bases and J by 10 bases, and 5 bases separated the two germline ends. Germline CDR1 reads ENHRY; CDR2 reads SYGVKD. This CDR3 has 10 amino acids.

This clonotype was picked up many times. The chain employs TRBV12-3 or TRBV12-4 and TRBJ1-4, with 7 positions matching TRBD1. V gave up 5 bases and J gave up 6 bases; unmatched junction bases: 6. The length of the CDR3 is 14 residues. CDR3 amino acids: CASSRDSRYEKLFF. In DNA, the CDR3 is TGTGCCAGCAGTAGGGACAGCCGATATGAAAAACTGTTTTTT.

This clonotype came up many times. This sequence joins TRBV7-2 and TRBJ2-7, with 12 bases identical to TRBD1. The CDR3 extends over 16 amino acids. Losses at the gene ends were 2 bases for V and 4 bases for J; bases not matched to a gene: 6. Germline V gives CDR1 SGHTA, CDR2 FQGNSA. The CDR3 DNA sequence: TGTGCCAGCAGCTTATCAGGGACAGGGGGCTATTACGAGCAGTACTTC. This gives the protein CASSLSGTGGYYEQYF.

This clonotype was detected ten times or more. J is TRBJ2-7 and V is TRBV24-1; maybe TRBD1 (5 bases). The V and J ends lost 1 base and 2 bases respectively, with 11 bases between them. This CDR3 comprises 15 residues. Germline assignment: CDR1 KGHDR and CDR2 SFDVKD. The CDR3, as DNA: TGTGCCACCAGTGATTTTAGGCAGGGTACCTACGAGCAGTACTTC. Its protein product is CATSDFRQGTYEQYF.

This chain joins TRBV7-9 and TRBJ2-3, with TRBD2 identical over 10 bases. With 2 bases clipped from V and 6 bases from J, the junction kept 5 bases outside the gene matches. Germline V gene data show CDR1 as SEHNR and CDR2 as FQNEAQ (reference sequence). This CDR3 spans 15 amino acids. CDR3 coding DNA: TGTGCCAGCAGCTTAAGCCTAGCGGGAGCCGATACGCAGTATTTT. It specifies CASSLSLAGADTQYF. The full variable domain, its missing parts supplied by reference TRBV7-9 and TRBJ2-3, is DTGVSQNPRHKITKRGQNVTFRCDPISEHNRLYWYRQTLGQGPEFLTYFQNEAQLEKSRLLSDRFSAERPKGSFSTLEIQRTEQGDSAMYLCASSLSLAGADTQYFGPGTRLTVL.

This clonotype was detected many times. V and J are TRBV2 and TRBJ2-1, with 7 bases aligning to TRBD1. CDR3 length: 11 amino acids. Germline V gives CDR1 SNHLY, CDR2 FYNNEI. After removal of 6 bases from V and 13 bases from J, the junction contained 6 bases not matched to a gene. In DNA, the CDR3 is TGTGCCAGCAGGGGACAGCTACTTCAGTTCTTC. Encoded protein: CASRGQLLQFF.

This clonotype was found many times. This chain links TRBV4-1 with TRBJ1-6; no clear D. V was cut by 4 bases and J by 7 bases, with 17 bases left in between. Germline loops: CDR1 MGHRA, CDR2 YSYEKL. The CDR3 is 16 amino acids. The CDR3 loop reads CASSRDLGGRNSPLHF. The CDR3 DNA is TGCGCCAGCAGCCGAGACTTAGGTGGTAGGAATTCACCCCTCCACTTT.

This clonotype was seen a few times. This CDR3 is missing its conserved last phenylalanine or tryptophan, likely due to a read error. This rearrangement joins TRBV11-2 to TRBJ2-7; 7 nucleotides agree with TRBD1. The CDR3 runs to 15 residues. Germline trimming cut 1 base from V and 2 bases from J; bases unmatched to any gene: 5. Germline values: CDR1 SGHAT, CDR2 FQNNGV. Here the CDR3 DNA reads TGTGCCAGCAGCTTAGGGGACAGTCCCGCCTACGAGCAGTACCTC. This codes for CASSLGDSPAYEQYL.

This clonotype has at least ten counts. One end of the junction fails to match germline, which may point to a read error. The chain combines TRBV9 with TRBJ2-3; TRBD2 agrees at 8 bases. The V gene's germline CDR1 is SGDLS and CDR2 YYNGEE. CDR3 size: 14 residues. Written as DNA, the CDR3 is TGTGCCAGCAGCGTAGGACTAGCGACCCAGACGCGGTATTTT. This codes for CASSVGLATQTRYF.

Comments on this clonotype: A much larger clone differs from this one at a single base, so this may be a read error. The chain carries TRBV6-4 and TRBJ2-5; 10 bases map to TRBD2. The germline CDR1 and CDR2 sequences are MRHNA and SNTAGT. J was trimmed by 4 bases and V by 5 bases; bases with no gene match: 13. This CDR3 spans 17 amino acids. The CDR3 DNA follows: TGTGCCAGCAGTCACAGCCAGCGGGAGGGCCAGGGAGAGACCCAGTACTTC. It codes for CASSHSQREGQGETQYF.